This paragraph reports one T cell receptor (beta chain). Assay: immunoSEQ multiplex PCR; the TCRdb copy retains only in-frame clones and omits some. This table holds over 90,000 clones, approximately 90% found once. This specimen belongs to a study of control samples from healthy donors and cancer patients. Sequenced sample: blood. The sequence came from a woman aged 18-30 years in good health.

The CDR3 sequence is CASSMRRANTEAFF. CDR3 coding DNA: TGTGCCAGTAGTATGCGGAGGGCGAACACTGAAGCTTTCTTT. This chain joins TRBV19 and TRBJ1-1; D call uncertain. The germline gives CDR1 LNHDA, CDR2 SQIVND (reference sequence). Trimming shortened V by 3 bases and J by 1 base, and 9 bases separated the two germline ends. The CDR3 sequence is 14 residues long.